The 31 T cell receptor beta chains below come from one sample, sequenced in a study of OX40 agonist ivuxolimab in advanced cancers. Profiled with immunoSEQ multiplex PCR; TCRdb holds only in-frame clones, not every one. The sample yields 100,000 or so clones, under 85% seen once. Material: CD4+ or CD8+ T cells sorted from blood, obtained in a trial of the OX40 agonist ivuxolimab. Receptor source: an adult with an advanced solid tumor such as melanoma, head and neck, liver or kidney cancer.

The chain couples TRBV7-9 to TRBJ2-2, with D hard to call. V was trimmed by 5 bases and J by 1 base, leaving 8 bases between them. This CDR3 comprises 14 residues. Germline values: CDR1 SEHNR, CDR2 FQNEAQ (reference sequence). This CDR3 reads CASSIDLNTGELFF. The DNA for the CDR3 is TGTGCCAGCAGCATCGACTTGAACACCGGGGAGCTGTTTTTT.

J is TRBJ2-5 and V is TRBV11-3, with D unclear. Germline CDR1 reads SGHNT; CDR2 reads YENEEA. Trimming left V 0 bases short and J 5 bases short, with 13 bases between. The CDR3 is 15 amino acids. The CDR3 DNA follows: TGTGCCAGCAGCTTAGAACGAGGTCAAGAGGAGACCCAGTACTTC. As protein: CASSLERGQEETQYF.

This clone was observed a handful of times. The rearrangement links TRBV2 to TRBJ1-5; 8 bases agree with TRBD1. The junction had 5 bases not matched to a gene; V was cut back by 7 bases and J by 0 bases. This CDR3 region has 15 residues. Germline V CDR1 and CDR2: SNHLY, FYNNEI. The CDR3 DNA reads TGTGCCAGCACACAGGGGGTGTATAGCAATCAGCCCCAGCATTTT. Translating it yields CASTQGVYSNQPQHF.

V is TRBV7-9 and J is TRBJ2-5; D uncertain. Per the germline V gene, CDR1 is SEHNR and CDR2 is FQNEAQ (reference sequence). This CDR3 is built from 15 residues. Trimming pared 8 bases from V and 1 base from J, leaving 17 bases between. The CDR3 coding sequence is TGTGCCAGCGGAGAAAGGGTTCACCTCCAAGAGACCCAGTACTTC. Protein: CASGERVHLQETQYF. The variable domain in full, with the rest retrieved from reference TRBV7-9 and TRBJ2-5, is DTGVSQNPRHKITKRGQNVTFRCDPISEHNRLYWYRQTLGQGPEFLTYFQNEAQLEKSRLLSDRFSAERPKGSFSTLEIQRTEQGDSAMYLCASGERVHLQETQYFGPGTRLLVL.

J is TRBJ2-7 and V is TRBV14, with D perhaps TRBD1 (6 bases). V was trimmed by 4 bases and J by 2 bases, leaving 9 bases between them. Germline-derived CDR1 and CDR2 are SGHDN and FVKESK. The CDR3 spans 13 residues. CDR3: CASSPRTAYEQYF. Here the CDR3 DNA reads TGTGCCAGCAGCCCGCGGACAGCCTACGAGCAGTACTTC. Using reference TRBV14 and TRBJ2-7 for the parts outside the CDR3, the full variable domain is EAGVTQFPSHSVIEKGQTVTLRCDPISGHDNLYWYRRVMGKEIKFLLHFVKESKQDESGMPNNRFLAERTGGTYSTLKVQPAELEDSGVYFCASSPRTAYEQYFGPGTRLTVT.

V gene TRBV7-3 combines with J gene TRBJ1-3; a weak D match, TRBD1 (5 bases). V lost 3 bases to trimming and J lost 3 bases, with 12 bases between them. This CDR3 is 15 amino acids long. The germline V gene has CDR1 SGHTA and CDR2 FQGTGA. This chain's CDR3 is CASSFKGKNGNTIYF. The DNA of the CDR3 is TGTGCCAGCAGCTTCAAGGGGAAGAATGGAAACACCATATATTTT.

The chain is built from TRBV5-1 and TRBJ2-3; unclear D gene. Germline assignment: CDR1 SGHRS and CDR2 YFSETQ. The CDR3 has 13 amino acids. Trimming removed 4 bases from V and 2 bases from J, with 8 bases in between. The CDR3 is CASSRTHTDTQYF. DNA of the CDR3: TGCGCCAGCAGCCGGACCCACACAGATACGCAGTATTTT. Supplemented by reference TRBV5-1 and TRBJ2-3, the full variable domain reads KAGVTQTPRYLIKTRGQQVTLSCSPISGHRSVSWYQQTPGQGLQFLFEYFSETQRNKGNFPGRFSGRQFSNSRSEMNVSTLELGDSALYLCASSRTHTDTQYFGPGTRLTVL.

The chain has TRBV11-3 and TRBJ2-2, with D unresolved. This CDR3 is built from 12 residues. The ends were cut back, 6 bases at V and 4 bases at J, with 6 bases in the middle. Germline CDR1 reads SGHNT; CDR2 reads YENEEA. The CDR3 DNA is TGTGCCAGCAGGACAAGCACCGGGGAGCTGTTTTTT. Protein product: CASRTSTGELFF. The whole variable domain, filled in from reference TRBV11-3 and TRBJ2-2, reads EAGVVQSPRYKIIEKKQPVAFWCNPISGHNTLYWYLQNLGQGPELLIRYENEEAVDDSQLPKDRFSAERLKGVDSTLKIQPAELGDSAVYLCASRTSTGELFFGEGSRLTVL.

This clone occurred a few times. V and J are TRBV28 and TRBJ2-7, with D maybe TRBD2 (5 bases). V gave up 6 bases and J gave up 4 bases, with 16 bases separating them. The length of the CDR3 is 14 residues. CDR1 MDHEN and CDR2 SYDVKM come from the germline V gene. CDR3 region: CASRGAEKTYEQYF. For the CDR3, the DNA is TGTGCCAGCAGGGGAGCGGAAAAAACTTACGAGCAGTACTTC.

CDR3 sequence: CASSEFGGGNTIYF. DNA of the CDR3: TGTGCCAGCAGTGAATTCGGGGGAGGAAACACCATATATTTT. The V call is TRBV2, the J call TRBJ1-3; a possible D gene is TRBD1 (5 bases). The V end lost 2 bases, the J end lost 4 bases, and 9 bases lay between the germline ends. The V gene's germline CDR1 is SNHLY and CDR2 FYNNEI. The CDR3 has 14 amino acids.

The chain carries TRBV19 and TRBJ1-5; D is ambiguous. Trimming took off 3 bases at V and 4 bases at J, with 10 bases between the two ends. Germline V gives CDR1 LNHDA, CDR2 SQIVND (reference sequence). This CDR3 is 14 amino acids long. CDR3: CASSIVFLNQPQHF. Written as DNA, the CDR3 is TGTGCCAGTAGTATTGTTTTCCTTAATCAGCCCCAGCATTTT.

The rearrangement links TRBV21-1 to TRBJ2-7. TRBV21-1 is tagged as a pseudogene. This CDR3 is built from 15 residues. The CDR3 protein is CASTPGRRSSYEQYF. CDR3 coding DNA: TGTGCCAGCACCCCAGGGCGGAGGAGCTCCTACGAGCAGTACTTC.

This clone was detected once. This chain links TRBV28 with TRBJ2-5; possibly TRBD1 for D (5 bases). The germline V and J ends were trimmed by 5 bases and 2 bases, with 24 bases remaining between them. This CDR3 has 18 amino acids. Per the germline V gene, CDR1 is MDHEN and CDR2 is SYDVKM. The CDR3 DNA is TGTGCCAGCAGTCCCGTCGTCTTACACCGACAGCAACAAGAGACCCAGTACTTC. Translating gives CASSPVVLHRQQQETQYF.

This clone was counted once. This CDR3 reads CATPGDRNTDTQYF. The CDR3 bases are TGTGCCACTCCGGGAGACAGAAACACAGATACGCAGTATTTT. The chain links TRBV6-1 to TRBJ2-3; D is perhaps TRBD2 (6 bases). Germline-derived CDR1 and CDR2 are MNHNS and SASEGT. Trimming pared 10 bases from V and 2 bases from J, leaving 16 bases between. This CDR3 region has 14 residues.

This clone was counted a single time. The chain carries TRBV15 and TRBJ1-4, with D uncertain. Germline lookup yields CDR1 LNHNV and CDR2 YYDKDF (reference sequence). V was clipped by 3 bases and J by 4 bases, with 6 bases between them. This CDR3 has 13 amino acids. The CDR3 sequence: CATSREGNEKLFF. In DNA, the CDR3 is TGTGCCACCAGCAGGGAGGGTAATGAAAAACTGTTTTTT.

This clone has just a few counts. J is TRBJ2-2 and V is TRBV9; a possible D gene is TRBD2 (6 bases). Per the germline V gene, CDR1 is SGDLS and CDR2 is YYNGEE. Between the trimmed V and J ends, which lost 0 bases and 5 bases, there was a span of 14 bases. The CDR3 runs to 16 residues. CDR3 region: CASSVGMGLTTGELFF. CDR3 nucleotides: TGTGCCAGCAGCGTAGGGATGGGACTTACAACCGGGGAGCTGTTTTTT.

The V gene is TRBV4-3, the J gene TRBJ2-5; TRBD2 aligns across 9 bases. The end of the DNA is better explained by TRBJ2-7, so the J call may be wrong. The CDR3 has 14 residues. Per germline, CDR1 LGHNA and CDR2 YSLEER. The CDR3 nucleotides read TGCGCCAGCAGCCAAGATAGCGGGAGCGACGAGCAGTACTTC. Its protein product is CASSQDSGSDEQYF.

A few counts support this clone. The J gene is TRBJ1-4, the V gene TRBV2; the match to TRBD1 covers 7 bases. From germline, CDR1 is SNHLY and CDR2 FYNNEI. This CDR3 is built from 15 residues. V was pared by 5 bases and J by 3 bases, with 6 bases of the junction left unmatched. For the CDR3, the DNA is TGTGCCAGCAGTTCAGACAGGGCTGCTAATGAAAAACTGTTTTTT. This sequence encodes CASSSDRAANEKLFF.

The rearrangement links TRBV30 to TRBJ1-3; the D is unclear. CDR3 length: 14 amino acids. Germline CDR1 reads GTSNPN; CDR2 reads SVGIG (reference sequence). V gave up 1 base and J gave up 2 bases, with 9 bases separating them. CDR3 protein: CAWSAWVAGNTIYF. CDR3 DNA: TGTGCCTGGAGTGCTTGGGTAGCTGGAAACACCATATATTTT.

The chain combines TRBV7-2 with TRBJ2-7; D assignment may be TRBD1 or TRBD2 (5 bases each). Trimming cost V 5 bases and J 0 bases, with 11 bases left between them. The CDR3 has 14 amino acids. Looked up from germline, CDR1 is SGHTA and CDR2 is FQGNSA. The CDR3 region has the DNA TGTGCCAGCAGCACGAGGGACGGCTCCTACGAGCAGTACTTC. Encoded protein: CASSTRDGSYEQYF.

This sequence joins TRBV5-1 and TRBJ2-3; D unclear. The V gene lost 2 bases and the J gene lost 4 bases, with 17 bases spanning the gap. From germline, CDR1 is SGHRS and CDR2 YFSETQ. The CDR3 is made up of 16 amino acids. The chain's CDR3 is CASSFLGRVAADTQYF. The CDR3 DNA reads TGCGCCAGCAGCTTTTTAGGCCGAGTCGCAGCAGATACGCAGTATTTT.

V and J are TRBV15 and TRBJ1-5; 7 bases align to TRBD1. The ends lost 8 bases at V and 0 bases at J; junction bases unmatched: 10. The CDR3 is 16 amino acids. Germline V gene data show CDR1 as LNHNV and CDR2 as YYDKDF (reference sequence). The CDR3 nucleotides are TGTGCCACCGGTCAGGGGGACGGGCTTAGCAATCAGCCCCAGCATTTT. Translation: CATGQGDGLSNQPQHF.

This clone was recorded a few times. J is TRBJ1-1 and V is TRBV19; a possible D gene is TRBD1 (5 bases). Germline CDR1 is LNHDA and CDR2 is SQIVND (reference sequence). V lost 2 bases and J lost 1, with 17 bases in between. The CDR3 consists of 17 residues. The CDR3 loop reads CASSIFKVLGENTEAFF. In DNA, the CDR3 is TGTGCCAGTAGTATATTCAAGGTTTTGGGGGAGAACACTGAAGCTTTCTTT.

As DNA, the CDR3 is TGTGCCAGCAGCTTTCCGGGGGCGAACACCGGGGAGCTGTTTTTT. Amino acids: CASSFPGANTGELFF. The chain employs TRBV9 and TRBJ2-2, with TRBD2 as a possible D gene (6 bases). Germline V gene data show CDR1 as SGDLS and CDR2 as YYNGEE. This CDR3 has 15 residues. With 4 bases removed from V and 0 bases from J, the gap between germline ends came to 10 bases.

CDR3 nucleotides: TGTGCCAGTAGACTGGGACATGCAGAAGAGACCCAGTACTTC. Translating it yields CASRLGHAEETQYF. The chain links TRBV6-1 to TRBJ2-5, with TRBD1 as a possible D gene (6 bases). The CDR3 is 14 residues long. The V and J ends lost 9 bases and 3 bases respectively, with 17 bases between them. Germline lookup yields CDR1 MNHNS and CDR2 SASEGT.

This clone was recorded once. The gene calls are TRBV5-6 and TRBJ2-5; possible D gene TRBD1, 6 bases. CDR1 SGHDT and CDR2 YYEEEE come from the germline V gene. The CDR3 is 15 residues long. The V and J ends lost 0 bases and 4 bases respectively, with 13 bases between them. The CDR3 sequence: CASSLVKTRGETQYF. CDR3 sequence (DNA): TGTGCCAGCAGCTTGGTGAAGACCAGGGGAGAGACCCAGTACTTC.

The genes are TRBV5-1 and TRBJ2-3; D remains unclear. Trimming cost V 4 bases and J 1 base, with 16 bases left between them. This CDR3 has 16 residues. Looked up from germline, CDR1 is SGHRS and CDR2 is YFSETQ. The CDR3 coding sequence is TGCGCCAGCAGCCCCGGCGTTGGACGGGGCACAGATACGCAGTATTTT. This sequence encodes CASSPGVGRGTDTQYF.

The chain combines TRBV7-9 with TRBJ2-6; TRBD2 might be the D (6 bases). This CDR3 contains 15 residues. V was clipped by 1 base and J by 4 bases, with 8 bases between them. CDR1 and CDR2 (germline): SEHNR, FQNEAQ (reference sequence). CDR3 sequence reads: CASSLEGRGANVLTF. The CDR3 coding sequence is TGTGCCAGCAGCTTAGAAGGGAGGGGGGCCAACGTCCTGACTTTC.

V gene TRBV28 combines with J gene TRBJ2-7; 8 bases match TRBD1. This CDR3 contains 14 residues. With 2 bases clipped from V and 4 bases from J, the junction kept 4 bases outside the gene matches. The germline CDR1 and CDR2 sequences are MDHEN and SYDVKM. The DNA for the CDR3 is TGTGCCAGCAGTTTAGGCAGGGGGCTGTACGAGCAGTACTTC. It translates to CASSLGRGLYEQYF.

This chain joins TRBV4-3 and TRBJ1-6; TRBD1 is a possible D gene (5 bases). The CDR3 sequence is 21 residues long. CDR1 and CDR2 from the germline V gene are LGHNA and YSLEER. The ends were cut back, 4 bases at V and 10 bases at J, with 35 bases in the middle. In nucleotides, the CDR3 is TGCGCCAGCAGCCGAACGACACCTTCCCGTCACACCCCAGGGTCTTGGTCACCCCTCCACTTT. Translating it yields CASSRTTPSRHTPGSWSPLHF.

The chain links TRBV7-3 to TRBJ2-1; TRBD2 matches at 9 bases. V shed 5 bases, J shed 3 bases, and the junction held 5 bases outside the gene matches. The CDR3 sequence is 15 residues long. Germline V gene lookup returns CDR1 SGHTA and CDR2 FQGTGA. The CDR3 DNA reads TGTGCCAGCAGCCCATCAGCGGGAGGCTACAATGAGCAGTTCTTC. It is translated as CASSPSAGGYNEQFF.